Listed below are T cell receptor beta chains from one sample, sequenced in a study of blood T cell repertoires in COVID-19. Sequenced by immunoSEQ multiplex PCR; TCRdb stores in-frame clones only, minus some. The top ten hold over 4% of the sample, which has roughly 65,000 clones, roughly 86% seen once. The sample was peripheral blood. The receptors were gathered from a man over 45 with acute or convalescent COVID-19. Each CDR3 is given with its conserved first and last residue. Fields, in order: CDR3 length, V gene, clone size, J gene, D gene, CDR3 DNA, CDR3 protein. D genes are given only for firm matches. A clone size is listed for some rows: how often the clone was seen (once, few, many), or a class if it is expanded.

length: 15; V: TRBV5-1; size: NA; J: TRBJ1-2; D: NA; DNA: TGCGCCAGCAGCTTACAGGGCGCTGGGGATTATGGCTACACCTTC; CDR3: CASSLQGAGDYGYTF
length: 14; V: TRBV30; size: NA; J: TRBJ1-1; D: NA; DNA: TGTGCCTGGAGGCGGAAACGGTTTGGGACTGAAGCTTTCTTT; CDR3: CAWRRKRFGTEAFF
length: 16; V: TRBV13; size: once; J: TRBJ1-3; D: NA; DNA: TGTGCCAGCAGCTTAGTTCCGGGGTACTCTGGAAACACCATATATTTT; CDR3: CASSLVPGYSGNTIYF
length: 13; V: TRBV6-5; size: few; J: TRBJ2-7; D: TRBD2; DNA: TGTGCCAGCAGTAGGACTAGTAACCACGAGCAGTACTTC; CDR3: CASSRTSNHEQYF
length: 15; V: TRBV23-1; size: NA; J: TRBJ2-7; D: NA; DNA: TGCGCCAGCAGAGAACAGGACCGATTCACCTACGAGCAGTACTTC; CDR3: CASREQDRFTYEQYF
length: 16; V: TRBV21-1; size: NA; J: TRBJ1-5; D: NA; DNA: TGTGCCAGCAGCAACCGGGACACTCAAAAGTCGCAGCCCCAGCATTTT; CDR3: CASSNRDTQKSQPQHF
length: 15; V: TRBV6-5; size: NA; J: TRBJ2-3; D: NA; DNA: TGTGCCAGCAGTTACGGCCCCCGGGACACAGATACGCAGTATTTT; CDR3: CASSYGPRDTDTQYF
length: 16; V: TRBV6-1; size: NA; J: TRBJ1-6; D: TRBD1; DNA: TGTGCCAGCAGTGAATTGGAGGGACAGATAAATTCACCCCTCCACTTT; CDR3: CASSELEGQINSPLHF
length: 12; V: TRBV7-9; size: NA; J: TRBJ2-5; D: TRBD1; DNA: TGTGCCAGCAGCGGACAGGGGGAGACCCAGTACTTC; CDR3: CASSGQGETQYF
length: 14; V: TRBV9; size: NA; J: TRBJ2-3; D: TRBD1; DNA: TGTGCCAGCAGTGAAGGACAGGGGACAGATACGCAGTATTTT; CDR3: CASSEGQGTDTQYF